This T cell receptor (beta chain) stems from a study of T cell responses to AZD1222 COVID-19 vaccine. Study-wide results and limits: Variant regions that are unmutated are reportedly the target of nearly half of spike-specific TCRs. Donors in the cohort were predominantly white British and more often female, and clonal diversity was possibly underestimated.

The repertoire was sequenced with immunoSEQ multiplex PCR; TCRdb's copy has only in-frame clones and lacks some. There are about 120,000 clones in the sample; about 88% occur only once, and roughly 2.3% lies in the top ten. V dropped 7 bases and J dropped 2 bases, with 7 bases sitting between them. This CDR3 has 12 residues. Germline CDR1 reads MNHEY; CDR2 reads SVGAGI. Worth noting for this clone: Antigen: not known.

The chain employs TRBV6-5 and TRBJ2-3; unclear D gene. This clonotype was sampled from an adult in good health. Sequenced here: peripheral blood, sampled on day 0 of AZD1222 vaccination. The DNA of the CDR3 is TGTGCCAGCAATATCGCCACAGATACGCAGTATTTT. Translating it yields CASNIATDTQYF.